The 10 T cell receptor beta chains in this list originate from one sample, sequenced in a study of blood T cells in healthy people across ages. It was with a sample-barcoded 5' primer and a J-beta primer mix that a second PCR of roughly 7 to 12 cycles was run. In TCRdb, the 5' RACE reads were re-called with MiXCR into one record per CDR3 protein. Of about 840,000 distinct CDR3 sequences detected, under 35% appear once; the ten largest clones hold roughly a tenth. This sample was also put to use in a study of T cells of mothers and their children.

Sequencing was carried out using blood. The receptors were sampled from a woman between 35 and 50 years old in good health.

The CDR3 DNA is TGCAGTGCCCAGTGGGGGGGGCTTGGCACAGATACGCAGTATTTT. Translating it yields CSAQWGGLGTDTQYF. V gene TRBV20-1 combines with J gene TRBJ2-3; D may be TRBD2 (7 bases). Germline V lookup: CDR1 DFQATT, CDR2 SNEGSKA (reference sequence). Trimming removed 6 bases at V and 1 base at J, with 17 bases between. The CDR3 covers 15 residues.

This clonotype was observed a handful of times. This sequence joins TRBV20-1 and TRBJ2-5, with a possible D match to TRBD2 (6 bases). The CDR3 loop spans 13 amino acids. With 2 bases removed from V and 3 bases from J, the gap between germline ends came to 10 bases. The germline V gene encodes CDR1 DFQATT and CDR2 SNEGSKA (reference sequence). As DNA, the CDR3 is TGCAGTGCTAGACACGGGGGAAAAGAGACCCAGTACTTC. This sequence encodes CSARHGGKETQYF.

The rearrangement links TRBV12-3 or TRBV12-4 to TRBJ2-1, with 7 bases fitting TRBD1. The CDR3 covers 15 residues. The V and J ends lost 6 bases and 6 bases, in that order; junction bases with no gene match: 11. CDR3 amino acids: CASRGQPLPSNEQFF. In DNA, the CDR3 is TGTGCCAGCAGGGGACAGCCGCTACCTTCCAATGAGCAGTTCTTC.

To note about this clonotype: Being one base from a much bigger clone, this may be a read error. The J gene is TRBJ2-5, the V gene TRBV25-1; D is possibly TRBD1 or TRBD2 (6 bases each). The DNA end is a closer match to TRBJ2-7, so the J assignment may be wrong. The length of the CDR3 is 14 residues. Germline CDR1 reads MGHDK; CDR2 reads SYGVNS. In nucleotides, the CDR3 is TGTGCCAGCAGGGAAGTAGGGGGGATCTACGAGCAGTACTTC. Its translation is CASREVGGIYEQYF.

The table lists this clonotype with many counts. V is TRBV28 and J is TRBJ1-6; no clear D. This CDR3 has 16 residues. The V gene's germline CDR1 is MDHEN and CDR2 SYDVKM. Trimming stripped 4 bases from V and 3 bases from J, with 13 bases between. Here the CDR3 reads CASSSPRNLYNSPLHF. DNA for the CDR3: TGTGCCAGCAGTTCCCCCAGGAACCTCTATAATTCACCCCTCCACTTT.

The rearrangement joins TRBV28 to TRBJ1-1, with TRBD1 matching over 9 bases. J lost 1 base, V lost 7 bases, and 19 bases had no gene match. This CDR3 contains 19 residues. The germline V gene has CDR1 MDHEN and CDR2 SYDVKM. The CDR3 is CASNPGQGGSKGWNTEAFF. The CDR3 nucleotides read TGTGCCAGCAACCCGGGACAGGGCGGAAGCAAGGGGTGGAACACTGAAGCTTTCTTT.

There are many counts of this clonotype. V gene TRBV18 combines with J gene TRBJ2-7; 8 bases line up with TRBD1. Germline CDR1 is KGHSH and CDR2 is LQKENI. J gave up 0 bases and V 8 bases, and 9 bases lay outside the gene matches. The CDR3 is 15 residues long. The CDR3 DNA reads TGTGCCAGCAGCCCCGGACAGGGAGGCTCCTACGAGCAGTACTTC. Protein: CASSPGQGGSYEQYF.

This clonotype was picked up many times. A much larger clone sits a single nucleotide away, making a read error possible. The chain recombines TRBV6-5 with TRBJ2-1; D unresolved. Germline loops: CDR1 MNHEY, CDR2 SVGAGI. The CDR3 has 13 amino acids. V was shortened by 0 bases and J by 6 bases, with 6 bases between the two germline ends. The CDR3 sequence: CASSYSKGNEQFF. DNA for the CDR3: TGTGCCAGCAGTTACTCAAAGGGCAATGAGCAGTTCTTC.

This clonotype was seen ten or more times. CDR3 amino acids: CASSPDTASTDTQYF. DNA for the CDR3: TGCGCCAGCAGCCCGGACACGGCGAGCACAGATACGCAGTATTTT. The genes are TRBV5-1 and TRBJ2-3, with a possible D match to TRBD1 (5 bases). The CDR3 runs 15 residues. Germline V lookup: CDR1 SGHRS, CDR2 YFSETQ. The V end lost 4 bases, the J end lost 0 bases, and 12 bases lay between the germline ends.

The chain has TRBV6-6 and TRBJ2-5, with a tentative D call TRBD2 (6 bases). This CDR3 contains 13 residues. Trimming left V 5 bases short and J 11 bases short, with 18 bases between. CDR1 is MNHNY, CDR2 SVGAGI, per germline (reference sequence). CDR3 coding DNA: TGTGCCAGCAGTCCTGCTAGCGTTATGGAGCAGTACTTC. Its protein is CASSPASVMEQYF.